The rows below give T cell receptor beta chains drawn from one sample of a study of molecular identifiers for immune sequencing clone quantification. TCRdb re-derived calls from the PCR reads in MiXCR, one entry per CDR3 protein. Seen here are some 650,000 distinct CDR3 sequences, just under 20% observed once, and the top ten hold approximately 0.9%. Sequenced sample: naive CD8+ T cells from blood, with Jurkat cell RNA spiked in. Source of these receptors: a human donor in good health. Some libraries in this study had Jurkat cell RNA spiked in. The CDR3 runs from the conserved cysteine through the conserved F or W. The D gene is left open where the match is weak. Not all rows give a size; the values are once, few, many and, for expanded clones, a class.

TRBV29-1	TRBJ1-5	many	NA	CSVGTVDQPQHF	TGCAGCGTTGGGACAGTGGATCAGCCCCAGCATTTT
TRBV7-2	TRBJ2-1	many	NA	CASSLEAAPEQFF	TGTGCCAGCAGCTTAGAGGCAGCTCCGGAGCAGTTCTTC
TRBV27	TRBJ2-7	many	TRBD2	CASSFGTSGRYEQYF	TGTGCCAGCAGTTTTGGGACTAGCGGGAGGTACGAGCAGTACTTC
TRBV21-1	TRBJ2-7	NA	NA	CASSGPGRTPSYEQYF	TGTGCCAGCAGCGGACCCGGTAGGACACCTTCCTACGAGCAGTACTTC
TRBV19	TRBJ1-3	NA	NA	CASSTSDTSGNTIYF	TGTGCCAGTAGTACGTCGGACACCTCTGGAAACACCATATATTTT
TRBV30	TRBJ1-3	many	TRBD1	CAWSMGQGGPSGNTIYF	TGTGCCTGGAGTATGGGACAGGGAGGTCCTTCTGGAAACACCATATATTTT
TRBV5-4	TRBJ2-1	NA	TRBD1	CASSSEGTGDYNEQFF	TGTGCCAGCAGTTCCGAGGGGACAGGGGACTACAATGAGCAGTTCTTC
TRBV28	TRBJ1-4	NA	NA	CATGTEGTQLGKLFF	TGTGCCACCGGAACCGAAGGGACACAACTTGGAAAACTGTTTTTT
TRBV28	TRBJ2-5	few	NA	CASSLENQEAQYF	TGTGCCAGCAGTTTGGAAAACCAAGAGGCCCAGTACTTC
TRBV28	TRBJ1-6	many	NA	CASSLEAALNSPLHF	TGTGCCAGCAGTTTAGAGGCAGCGCTTAATTCACCCCTCCACTTT
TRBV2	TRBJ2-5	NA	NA	CASEKETQYF	TGTGCCAGCGAGAAAGAGACCCAGTACTTC
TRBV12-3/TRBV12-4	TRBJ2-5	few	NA	CASSLIERGQETQYF	TGTGCCAGCAGTTTAATTGAGAGGGGACAAGAGACCCAGTACTTC
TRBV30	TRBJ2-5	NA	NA	CAWSIQETQYF	TGTGCCTGGAGTATCCAAGAGACCCAGTACTTC
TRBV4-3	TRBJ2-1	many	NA	CASSQGSSYNEQFF	TGCGCCAGCAGCCAAGGTAGCTCCTACAATGAGCAGTTCTTC
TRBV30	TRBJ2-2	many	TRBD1	CAWFGQGAGELFF	TGTGCCTGGTTCGGACAGGGGGCCGGGGAGCTGTTTTTT
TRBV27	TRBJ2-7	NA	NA	CASSPQTGLGDEQYF	TGTGCCAGCAGCCCGCAAACAGGGCTCGGCGACGAGCAGTACTTC
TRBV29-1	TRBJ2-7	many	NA	CSVHIGQRDEQYF	TGCAGCGTTCATATCGGTCAACGGGACGAGCAGTACTTC
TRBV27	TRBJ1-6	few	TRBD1	CASSAGTGVSPLHF	TGTGCCAGCAGTGCGGGCACAGGGGTTTCACCCCTCCACTTT
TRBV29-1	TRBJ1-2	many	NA	CSVDNPTDYTLYGYTF	TGCAGCGTCGACAACCCGACAGATTATACCCTCTATGGCTACACCTTC
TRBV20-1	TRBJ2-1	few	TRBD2	CSARAGSGMDGQFF	TGCAGTGCCAGAGCGGGTAGCGGGATGGATGGGCAGTTCTTC
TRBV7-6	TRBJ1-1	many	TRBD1	CASSLGTGERAFF	TGTGCCAGCAGCTTAGGGACAGGGGAGAGAGCTTTCTTT
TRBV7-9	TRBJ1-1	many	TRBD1	CASSFPRGTVTNTEAFF	TGTGCCAGCAGCTTTCCACGGGGGACAGTGACTAACACTGAAGCTTTCTTT
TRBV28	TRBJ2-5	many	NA	CASSLYLGAQETQYF	TGTGCCAGCAGTTTATATCTAGGGGCCCAAGAGACCCAGTACTTC
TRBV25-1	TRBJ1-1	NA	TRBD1	CASSEDRGFGTEAFF	TGTGCCAGCAGTGAGGACAGGGGCTTTGGTACTGAAGCTTTCTTT
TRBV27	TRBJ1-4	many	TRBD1	CASSLYRGVNEKLFF	TGTGCCAGCAGTCTATACAGGGGCGTAAATGAAAAACTGTTTTTT
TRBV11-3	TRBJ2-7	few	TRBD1	CASSYSGTGVHEQYF	TGTGCCAGCAGCTACTCCGGGACAGGGGTCCACGAGCAGTACTTC
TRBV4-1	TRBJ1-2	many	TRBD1	CASSQETGSNYGYTF	TGCGCCAGCAGCCAAGAGACAGGGTCTAACTATGGCTACACCTTC
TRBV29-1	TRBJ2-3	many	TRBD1	CSAAGTALDTQYF	TGCAGCGCCGCCGGGACAGCCCTAGATACGCAGTATTTT
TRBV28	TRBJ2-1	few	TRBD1	CASSLDRALQFF	TGTGCCAGCAGTCTCGACAGGGCGCTGCAGTTCTTC
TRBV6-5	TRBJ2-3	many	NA	CASSSQLDSYTDTQYF	TGTGCCAGCAGTTCCCAACTCGACAGCTACACAGATACGCAGTATTTT
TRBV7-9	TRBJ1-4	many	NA	CASSTGQNEKLFF	TGTGCCAGCAGCACCGGACAAAATGAAAAACTGTTTTTT
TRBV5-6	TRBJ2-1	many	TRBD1	CASSSSGTGTYNEQFF	TGTGCCAGCAGCTCATCCGGGACAGGGACCTACAATGAGCAGTTCTTC
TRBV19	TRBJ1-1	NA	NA	CASSIHEANTEALF	TGTGCCAGTAGTATTCACGAAGCTAACACTGAAGCTCTCTTT
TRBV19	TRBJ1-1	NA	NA	CASKEEENTEAFF	TGTGCCAGTAAAGAGGAGGAGAACACTGAAGCTTTCTTT
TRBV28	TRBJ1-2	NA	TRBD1	CASSFRGILNYGYTF	TGTGCCAGCAGTTTCAGGGGGATCTTGAACTATGGCTACACCTTC
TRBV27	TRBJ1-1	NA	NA	CASSPGTLNTEASF	TGTGCCAGCAGTCCTGGGACGCTGAACACTGAAGCTTCCTTT
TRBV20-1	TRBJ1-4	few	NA	CSARYSTTNEKLSF	TGCAGTGCTAGGTACAGCACGACTAATGAAAAACTGTCTTTT
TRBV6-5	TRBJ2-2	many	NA	CASSYPGPSNTGELFF	TGTGCCAGCAGTTATCCCGGCCCGTCGAACACCGGGGAGCTGTTTTTT
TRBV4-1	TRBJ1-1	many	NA	CASSRVGGGTEAFF	TGCGCCAGCAGCCGGGTCGGCGGGGGCACTGAAGCTTTCTTT
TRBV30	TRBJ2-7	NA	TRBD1	CAGEQGNSYEQYF	TGTGCCGGAGAACAGGGGAACTCCTACGAGCAGTACTTC
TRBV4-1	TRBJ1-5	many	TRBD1	CASSQVDRGGEPQHF	TGCGCCAGCAGCCAAGTTGACAGGGGGGGGGAGCCCCAGCATTTT
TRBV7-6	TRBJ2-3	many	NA	CAIQRGSTDTQYF	TGTGCCATTCAAAGGGGTAGCACAGATACGCAGTATTTT
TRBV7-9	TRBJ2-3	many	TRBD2	CASTDGLASTDTQYF	TGTGCCAGCACCGACGGACTAGCGAGCACAGATACGCAGTATTTT
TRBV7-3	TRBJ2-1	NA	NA	CASSILKGSYNEQFF	TGTGCCAGCAGCATACTTAAGGGGTCCTACAATGAGCAGTTCTTC
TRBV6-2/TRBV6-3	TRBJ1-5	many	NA	CASSYGRGNQPQHF	TGTGCCAGCAGTTATGGCAGGGGCAATCAGCCCCAGCATTTT
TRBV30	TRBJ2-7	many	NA	CAWSGTAAYEQYF	TGTGCCTGGAGTGGGACAGCCGCCTACGAGCAGTACTTC
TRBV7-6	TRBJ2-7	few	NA	CASRGLGDEQYF	TGTGCCAGCAGGGGACTGGGGGACGAGCAGTACTTC
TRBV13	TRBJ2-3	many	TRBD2	CASSLGLAAHGTQYF	TGTGCCAGCAGCTTGGGACTAGCCGCTCACGGTACGCAGTATTTT